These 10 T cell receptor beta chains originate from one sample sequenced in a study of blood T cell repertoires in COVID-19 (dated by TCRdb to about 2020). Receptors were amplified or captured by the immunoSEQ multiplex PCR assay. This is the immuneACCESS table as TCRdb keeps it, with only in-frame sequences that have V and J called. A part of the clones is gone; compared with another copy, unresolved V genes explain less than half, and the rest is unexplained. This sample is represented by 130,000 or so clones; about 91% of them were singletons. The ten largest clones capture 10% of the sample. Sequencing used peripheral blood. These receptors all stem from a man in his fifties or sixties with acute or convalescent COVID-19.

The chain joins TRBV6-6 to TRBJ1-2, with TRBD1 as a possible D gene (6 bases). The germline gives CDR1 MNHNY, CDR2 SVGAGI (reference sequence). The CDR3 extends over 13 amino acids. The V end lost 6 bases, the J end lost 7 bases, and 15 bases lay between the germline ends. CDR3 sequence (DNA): TGTGCCAGCAGGACGGACAGCTCTCGTGGCTACACCTTC. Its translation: CASRTDSSRGYTF.

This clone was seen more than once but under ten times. The CDR3, as DNA: TGTGCCATCAGGGACACCCTCGCTGGAAACACCATATATTTT. It yields the protein CAIRDTLAGNTIYF. J is TRBJ1-3 and V is TRBV10-3; D is perhaps TRBD1 (5 bases). The germline V and J ends were trimmed by 6 bases and 2 bases, with 11 bases remaining between them. Germline CDR1 ENHRY, CDR2 SYGVKD. This CDR3 comprises 14 residues.

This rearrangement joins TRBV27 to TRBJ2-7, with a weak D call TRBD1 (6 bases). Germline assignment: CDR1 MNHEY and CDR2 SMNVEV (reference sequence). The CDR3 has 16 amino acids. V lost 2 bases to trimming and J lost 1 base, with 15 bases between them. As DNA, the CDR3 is TGTGCCAGCAGTTTAATCTGGGACAAATCTTCCTACGAGCAGTACTTC. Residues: CASSLIWDKSSYEQYF.

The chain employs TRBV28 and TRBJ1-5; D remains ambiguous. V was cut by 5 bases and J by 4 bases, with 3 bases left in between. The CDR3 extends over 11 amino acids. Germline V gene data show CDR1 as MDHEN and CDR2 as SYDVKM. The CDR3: CASSTNQPQHF. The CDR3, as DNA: TGTGCCAGCAGTACTAATCAGCCCCAGCATTTT.

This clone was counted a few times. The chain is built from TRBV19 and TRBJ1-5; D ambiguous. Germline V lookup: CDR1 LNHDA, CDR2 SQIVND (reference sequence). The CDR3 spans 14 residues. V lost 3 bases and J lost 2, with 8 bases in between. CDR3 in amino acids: CASSITQGNQPQHF. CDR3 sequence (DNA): TGTGCCAGTAGTATTACCCAGGGCAATCAGCCCCAGCATTTT.

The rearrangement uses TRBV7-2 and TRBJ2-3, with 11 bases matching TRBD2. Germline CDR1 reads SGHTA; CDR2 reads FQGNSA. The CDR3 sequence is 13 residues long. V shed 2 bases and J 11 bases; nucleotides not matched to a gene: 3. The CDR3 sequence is CASSLLSGRVQYF. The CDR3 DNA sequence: TGTGCCAGCAGCTTACTTAGCGGGAGGGTGCAGTATTTT.

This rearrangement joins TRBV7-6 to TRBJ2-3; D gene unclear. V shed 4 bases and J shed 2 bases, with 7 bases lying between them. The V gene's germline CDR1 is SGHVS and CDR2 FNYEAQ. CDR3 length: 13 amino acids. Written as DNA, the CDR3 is TGTGCCAGCAGCTCCGAACTCACAGATACGCAGTATTTT. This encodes CASSSELTDTQYF.

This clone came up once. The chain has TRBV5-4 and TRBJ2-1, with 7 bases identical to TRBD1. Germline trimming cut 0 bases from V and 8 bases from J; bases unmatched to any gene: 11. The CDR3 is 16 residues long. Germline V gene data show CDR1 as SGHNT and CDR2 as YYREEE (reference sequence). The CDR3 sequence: CASSLGLGGVGDEQFF. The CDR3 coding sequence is TGTGCCAGCAGCTTGGGCTTAGGGGGCGTTGGAGATGAGCAGTTCTTC.

CDR3 sequence (DNA): TGTGCCAGCAGTGAAAGAGGCAGGGCGTTCGAAAAACTGTTTTTT. It specifies CASSERGRAFEKLFF. The J gene is TRBJ1-4, the V gene TRBV6-1, with a possible D match to TRBD1 (5 bases). V was pared by 2 bases and J by 8 bases, with 15 bases between. The CDR3 totals 15 residues. Germline values: CDR1 MNHNS, CDR2 SASEGT.

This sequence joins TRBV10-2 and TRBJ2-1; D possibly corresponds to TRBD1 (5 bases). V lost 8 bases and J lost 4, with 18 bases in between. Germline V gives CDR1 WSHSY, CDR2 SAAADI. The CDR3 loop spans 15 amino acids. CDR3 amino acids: CASQDTTKVYNEQFF. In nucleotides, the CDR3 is TGCGCCAGCCAGGACACCACTAAGGTTTACAATGAGCAGTTCTTC.